The source of this T cell receptor (beta chain) is a study of blood T cell repertoires in COVID-19 (dated by TCRdb to 2020 to 2022). The study in broad terms: Samples from collaborators originated in the United States, Italy and Spain and spanned both the acute and convalescent phases of COVID-19. The prospective study material was composed of cDNA or gDNA derived from T cells, B-cell-depleted T cells, or PBMCs. Subjects who had been exposed to COVID-19, were actively infected with it, or had recovered from it provided the deeply sampled blood TCRbeta repertoires that made up the dataset. A freely available public database, intended as a resource for researchers studying the immune response to SARS-CoV-2, is where the repertoires were released. The samples were drawn from the first 160 participants of the ongoing ImmuneRACE study and from more than 1,000 subjects provided by 6 global collaborators. A de-identified subject ID, COVID-19 status, age in years and sex were almost always included in the sample metadata. Where available, HLA class I and class II types were taken from metadata supplied by the sample provider and were not determined by assay-based typing.

What the work shows at the level of the full study, not this receptor alone: The quantity of clinical and demographic metadata differed by source and by participant and was supplied without curation.

TCRbeta CDR3 regions were amplified from genomic DNA using the immunoSEQ Assay, a bias-controlled multiplex PCR. In the authors' own workflow: Nucleated cell counts per sample were estimated from amplification of reference gene primers within the assay. Sequence reads were collapsed and filtered to measure the absolute abundance of every unique TCRbeta CDR3 rearrangement. For each sample, productive Simpson clonality was calculated as the square root of Simpson's diversity index across productive rearrangements. Here the immuneACCESS table is served through TCRdb, limited to in-frame sequences with V and J called. Missing clones are a known gap in these copies; in checked studies unresolved V genes cover under half, and the rest lacks a known reason. The D gene and trimming were derived from the DNA, and the V and J assignments and clone size from that table. The sample table records about 200,000 clones; approximately 80% of these occur just once. Jointly, the top ten make up over 9.5% of the sample.

The CDR3 runs 14 residues from the cysteine to the phenylalanine. Of the read, only the CDR3 DNA is kept; its 42 bases are in frame from base 1. For CDR1 and CDR2, the germline V gene lists SGHNT and YENEEA. V is pruned by 3 bases and J by 7 bases, leaving 3 bases of the junction without a gene match. Collaborating institutions collected whole blood in K2EDTA tubes following their own protocols. For TCRbeta analysis, collaborator samples were shipped as frozen whole blood, as isolated PBMCs, or as DNA extracted from either sample type. To note about this clone: No cognate antigen has been identified for it. Per-base qualities were not stored, and no clone one base away is much larger.

This chain is built from TRBV11-3 and TRBJ1-6; the central 7 bases match TRBD1. The material sequenced was peripheral blood. The TCR was taken from an elderly woman with acute or convalescent COVID-19. The CDR3 protein: CASSLAGGNSPLHF. Here is the DNA: TGTGCCAGCAGCTTGGCAGGGGGGAATTCACCCCTCCACTTT.